This TCR beta chain was sequenced for a study of response to subunit inactivated influenza vaccine. The ends were cut back, 3 bases at V and 0 bases at J, with 16 bases in the middle. The CDR3 is made up of 16 amino acids. CDR1 is DFQATT, CDR2 SNEGSKA, per germline (reference sequence). A single record per CDR3 protein comes from TCRdb applying MiXCR to the RT-PCR reads. The sample yields roughly 620,000 distinct CDR3 sequences, over 9% seen once. The same sample was also used in a study of T cells expressing NK-cell markers. That source notes: It was by 5'RACE template switching with UMIs that TCR beta cDNA was made. Whether expanded NKG2C-expressing T cell clones recognize HCMV is unknown.

The chain employs TRBV20-1 and TRBJ2-3; D is perhaps TRBD2 (6 bases). Material: PBMCs from blood, obtained on the day of vaccination. The clonotype was recovered from a man aged 50-59 years who received an inactivated influenza vaccine. The CDR3 nucleotides are TGCAGTGCTAGTCCCTTGCGGGGAGCTAGCACAGATACGCAGTATTTT. This encodes CSASPLRGASTDTQYF.